This is a list of T cell receptor beta chains from one sample in a study of blood T cell repertoires in COVID-19. Clones were sequenced by immunoSEQ multiplex PCR, and TCRdb holds only the in-frame ones, with some missing. The sample holds hundreds of thousands of clones, roughly 87% seen once. The specimen was peripheral blood. These receptors were taken from a woman aged 30 to 39 with acute or convalescent COVID-19. Each CDR3 is given with its conserved first and last residue. The order of the fields is V gene, J gene, D gene, CDR3 protein. D genes are given only for firm matches.

TRBV27	TRBJ2-1	TRBD2	CASSWGLPPGEQFF
TRBV5-4	TRBJ1-2	TRBD1	CASSYPGQGIYGYTF
TRBV6-1	TRBJ1-2	.	CASSDSENYGYTF
TRBV19	TRBJ2-3	.	CASSTQGPDTQYF
TRBV27	TRBJ2-5	TRBD2	CASRRGLAASETQYF
TRBV30	TRBJ2-7	.	CAWSVSRDSREQYF
TRBV7-8	TRBJ2-7	.	CASSHVLSTYAYEQYF
TRBV9	TRBJ2-3	.	CASSEGHSLQYF
TRBV4-2	TRBJ2-7	TRBD1	CASSPDRGSYEQYF
TRBV5-6	TRBJ2-4	TRBD2	CASSLVSGRDIQYF
TRBV5-1	TRBJ1-1	.	CASSLDRTNTEAFF
TRBV9	TRBJ2-3	.	CASSVGLVLDTQYF
TRBV11-2	TRBJ2-5	.	CASSLMGVLQETQYF
TRBV7-2	TRBJ2-7	.	CASSLPPGYEQYF
TRBV9	TRBJ1-5	.	CASSVSEGLGQPQHF
TRBV7-3	TRBJ2-1	.	CASSLEDEQFF
TRBV10-2	TRBJ1-5	.	CASSESGGNQPQHF
TRBV18	TRBJ1-5	.	CASSTSENQPQHF
TRBV6-4	TRBJ2-1	TRBD1	CASSDSTGPYNEQFF
TRBV5-5	TRBJ1-2	.	CASSLVEDKAQHYGYTF
TRBV6-1	TRBJ2-3	TRBD2	CASSALTSGGTDTQYF
TRBV19	TRBJ1-2	.	CASRWGGSGYTF
TRBV19	TRBJ2-1	TRBD1	CASSPGTGRGRGEQFF
TRBV7-3	TRBJ2-2	.	CASSPPGRNTGELFF
TRBV10-3	TRBJ2-3	.	CAISVAENTDTQYF
TRBV20-1	TRBJ2-4	.	CSGSPGNIQYF
TRBV19	TRBJ1-2	TRBD1	CASSMGDRAMRYTF
TRBV6-2/TRBV6-3	TRBJ2-7	.	CASSYRDTYEQYF
TRBV10-3	TRBJ2-2	.	CAITDGMNTGELFF
TRBV19	TRBJ2-5	.	CASSILGGQETQYF
TRBV30	TRBJ2-5	.	CALNRDPQETQYF
TRBV6-2/TRBV6-3	TRBJ2-3	.	CASSYKIPSTDTQYF
TRBV7-8	TRBJ1-6	.	CASSLVSARGSSYNSPLHF
TRBV6-5	TRBJ2-7	.	CASTEVATSYEQYF
TRBV2	TRBJ2-1	TRBD2	CASSELAGEYNEQFF
TRBV4-1	TRBJ1-4	.	CASSKALGTPNEKLFF
TRBV12-5	TRBJ2-5	TRBD2	CASGPAVAGGKQETQYF
TRBV10-3	TRBJ2-7	.	CAIRPEGSYYEQYF
TRBV9	TRBJ2-3	TRBD2	CASSVAGEITDTQYF
TRBV5-1	TRBJ1-6	TRBD1	CASSLEATGGSWGFSPLHF
TRBV11-3	TRBJ2-1	.	CASSLVNNEQFF
TRBV12-3/TRBV12-4	TRBJ2-7	.	CASSWKQSSEQYF
TRBV19	TRBJ1-4	TRBD1	CASRGTGGGEKLFF
TRBV5-1	TRBJ2-3	TRBD1	CASSLQGVLDTQYF
TRBV27	TRBJ1-2	.	CASSLVSGGYTF
TRBV6-8	TRBJ1-5	TRBD1	CASRKGQGPICNQPQHF